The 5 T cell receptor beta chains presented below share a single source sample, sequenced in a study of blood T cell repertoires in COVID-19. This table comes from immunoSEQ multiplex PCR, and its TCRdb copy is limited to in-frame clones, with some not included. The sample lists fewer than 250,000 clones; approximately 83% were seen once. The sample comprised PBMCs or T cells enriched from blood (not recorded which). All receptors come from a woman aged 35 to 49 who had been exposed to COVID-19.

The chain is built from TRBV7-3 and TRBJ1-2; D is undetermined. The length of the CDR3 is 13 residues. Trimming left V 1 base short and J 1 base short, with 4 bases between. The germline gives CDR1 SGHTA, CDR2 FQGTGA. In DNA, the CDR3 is TGTGCCAGCAGCTTAAGTCATAACTATGGCTACACCTTC. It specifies CASSLSHNYGYTF.

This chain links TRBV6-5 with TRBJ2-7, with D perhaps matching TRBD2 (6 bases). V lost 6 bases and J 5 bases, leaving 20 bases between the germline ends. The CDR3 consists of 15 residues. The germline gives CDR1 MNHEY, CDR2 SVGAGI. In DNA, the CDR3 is TGTGCCAGCAGGGGACTGACGGTTTTGGAGCACGAGCAGTACTTC. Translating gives CASRGLTVLEHEQYF.

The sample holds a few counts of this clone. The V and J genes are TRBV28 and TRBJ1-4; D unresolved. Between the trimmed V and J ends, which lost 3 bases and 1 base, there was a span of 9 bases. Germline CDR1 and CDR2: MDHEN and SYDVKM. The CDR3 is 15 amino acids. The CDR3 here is CASSLEIRTNEKLFF. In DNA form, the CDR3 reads TGTGCCAGCAGTTTGGAGATTAGAACTAATGAAAAACTGTTTTTT.

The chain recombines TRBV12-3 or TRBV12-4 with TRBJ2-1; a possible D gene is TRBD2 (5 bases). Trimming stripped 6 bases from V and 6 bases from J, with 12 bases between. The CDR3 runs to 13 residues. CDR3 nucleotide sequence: TGTGCCAGCAGCCCGGACTCGGTCAATGAGCAGTTCTTC. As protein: CASSPDSVNEQFF.

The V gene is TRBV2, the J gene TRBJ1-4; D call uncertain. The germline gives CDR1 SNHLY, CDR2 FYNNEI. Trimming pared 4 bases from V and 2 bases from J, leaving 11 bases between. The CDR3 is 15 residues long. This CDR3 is CASSVNRDTNEKLFF. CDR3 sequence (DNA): TGTGCCAGCAGTGTTAACAGAGATACTAATGAAAAACTGTTTTTT.